These 27 T cell receptor beta chains originate from one sample sequenced in a study of CD8+ T cells in alopecia areata. Regarding treatment: oral pan-JAK inhibitor, 5-10 mg twice daily. Reverse transcribed after extraction, RNA yielded cDNA as the sequencing template. Sequencing was performed with immunoSEQ multiplex PCR; in TCRdb, only in-frame clones are kept and a portion is missing. The data hold around 97,000 clones, with just over 85% observed a single time. The material was CD8+ T cells sorted from blood, obtained between weeks 30 and 35, from a patient treated with tofacitinib. The receptors derive from a human donor with alopecia areata.

The V and J genes are TRBV5-1 and TRBJ2-7; 11 bases align to TRBD2. The CDR3 is 15 residues long. J gave up 5 bases and V 4 bases, and 8 bases lay outside the gene matches. Germline lookup yields CDR1 SGHRS and CDR2 YFSETQ. The DNA of the CDR3 is TGCGCCAGCAGCCCGGGACTAGCGGACGTCAACGAGCAGTACTTC. This translates into CASSPGLADVNEQYF. The full variable domain, in which reference TRBV5-1 and TRBJ2-7 provide the parts outside the CDR3, is KAGVTQTPRYLIKTRGQQVTLSCSPISGHRSVSWYQQTPGQGLQFLFEYFSETQRNKGNFPGRFSGRQFSNSRSEMNVSTLELGDSALYLCASSPGLADVNEQYFGPGTRLTVT.

The V and J genes are TRBV7-9 and TRBJ2-1, with a weak D call TRBD2 (5 bases). V was trimmed by 5 bases and J by 9 bases, leaving 14 bases between them. The CDR3 has 13 residues. CDR1 and CDR2 (germline): SEHNR, FQNEAQ (reference sequence). The CDR3 nucleotides are TGTGCCAGCAGCCCCTCGCCAGAGGGTGAGCAGTTCTTC. Residues: CASSPSPEGEQFF.

The chain is built from TRBV5-1 and TRBJ2-7; 10 nucleotides line up with TRBD1. CDR1 is SGHRS, CDR2 YFSETQ, per germline. V gave up 3 bases and J gave up 2 bases; unmatched junction bases: 5. The CDR3 has 15 residues. CDR3 amino acids: CASSWTGGDPYEQYF. In DNA, the CDR3 is TGCGCCAGCAGCTGGACAGGGGGAGACCCCTACGAGCAGTACTTC.

The chain joins TRBV7-9 to TRBJ2-2; D is undetermined. The V gene lost 5 bases and the J gene lost 0 bases, with 10 bases spanning the gap. CDR1 is SEHNR and CDR2 is FQNEAQ in the germline V gene (reference sequence). The CDR3 length is 15 residues. The CDR3 protein is CASSGRYSNTGELFF. The CDR3 nucleotides are TGTGCCAGCAGCGGACGGTACTCGAACACCGGGGAGCTGTTTTTT.

The rearrangement joins TRBV5-4 to TRBJ2-7; D not certain. Trimming pared 0 bases from V and 4 bases from J, leaving 5 bases between. The CDR3 is 12 residues long. Germline V gene sequence: CDR1 SGHNT, CDR2 YYREEE (reference sequence). The CDR3 here is CASSLGIYEQYF. Written as DNA, the CDR3 is TGTGCCAGCAGCTTGGGGATATACGAGCAGTACTTC.

The chain has TRBV5-1 and TRBJ2-7; D perhaps matches TRBD1 (6 bases). CDR1 is SGHRS, CDR2 YFSETQ, per germline. CDR3 length equals 14 residues. The germline V and J ends were trimmed by 2 bases and 1 base, with 10 bases remaining between them. The CDR3: CASSFRQGSYEQYF. The CDR3 nucleotides are TGCGCCAGCAGCTTCCGGCAGGGGTCCTACGAGCAGTACTTC. Full variable domain (missing parts from reference TRBV5-1 and TRBJ2-7): KAGVTQTPRYLIKTRGQQVTLSCSPISGHRSVSWYQQTPGQGLQFLFEYFSETQRNKGNFPGRFSGRQFSNSRSEMNVSTLELGDSALYLCASSFRQGSYEQYFGPGTRLTVT.

The chain couples TRBV27 to TRBJ1-2, with a weak D call TRBD1 (6 bases). Trimming took off 6 bases at V and 2 bases at J, with 13 bases between the two ends. The CDR3 is 14 residues long. Germline-derived CDR1 and CDR2 are MNHEY and SMNVEV (reference sequence). The CDR3: CASSPRGVNYGYTF. The CDR3 DNA reads as TGTGCCAGCAGCCCCAGGGGAGTAAACTATGGCTACACCTTC.

This chain links TRBV27 with TRBJ2-7; no clear D. Germline values: CDR1 MNHEY, CDR2 SMNVEV (reference sequence). The germline V and J ends were trimmed by 3 bases and 1 base, with 13 bases remaining between them. This CDR3 contains 15 residues. The chain's CDR3 is CASSLSGDGSYEQYF. CDR3 DNA: TGTGCCAGCAGTTTGTCAGGCGATGGTTCCTACGAGCAGTACTTC.

This chain uses TRBV27 with TRBJ2-5, with D perhaps given as TRBD1 or TRBD2 (5 bases each). The J call is in doubt because the DNA end fits TRBJ2-7 better. Looked up from germline, CDR1 is MNHEY and CDR2 is SMNVEV (reference sequence). CDR3 size: 13 residues. Here the CDR3 reads CASSYGASYEQYF. For the CDR3, the DNA is TGTGCCAGCAGTTACGGGGCGTCCTACGAGCAGTACTTC.

This sequence joins TRBV19 and TRBJ1-1, with a tentative D call TRBD1 (5 bases). CDR3 length: 13 amino acids. Germline V gene data show CDR1 as LNHDA and CDR2 as SQIVND (reference sequence). Trimming pared 5 bases from V and 2 bases from J, leaving 9 bases between. The chain's CDR3 is CASSPGTNTEAFF. The CDR3 DNA is TGTGCCAGTAGTCCAGGGACCAACACTGAAGCTTTCTTT.

V usage is TRBV27 and J usage is TRBJ2-6; D is unresolved. This CDR3 region has 13 residues. The ends were cut back, 5 bases at V and 0 bases at J, with 2 bases in the middle. Germline assignment: CDR1 MNHEY and CDR2 SMNVEV (reference sequence). The CDR3 protein is CASSISGANVLTF. DNA of the CDR3: TGTGCCAGCAGTATCTCTGGGGCCAACGTCCTGACTTTC.

This clone appeared a single time. The chain recombines TRBV29-1 with TRBJ2-7, with 15 bases lining up with TRBD2. Germline lookup yields CDR1 SQVTM and CDR2 ANQGSEA. The CDR3 sequence is 15 residues long. V shed 1 base and J 2 bases; nucleotides not matched to a gene: 0. The CDR3 loop is CSVEGTSGGAYEQYF. DNA of the CDR3: TGCAGCGTTGAAGGGACTAGCGGGGGGGCCTACGAGCAGTACTTC.

V usage is TRBV30 and J usage is TRBJ2-7; D is perhaps TRBD1 (6 bases). CDR1 is GTSNPN, CDR2 SVGIG, per germline (reference sequence). Trimming removed 2 bases from V and 2 bases from J, with 13 bases in between. The CDR3 is 14 amino acids. The CDR3 spells CAWSLNREPYEQYF. The CDR3 nucleotides are TGTGCCTGGAGTTTAAACAGGGAACCCTACGAGCAGTACTTC.

The chain employs TRBV13 and TRBJ2-7; TRBD2 matches 11 bases. V was pared by 5 bases and J by 6 bases, with 6 bases of the junction left unmatched. The CDR3 runs to 14 residues. Looked up from germline, CDR1 is PRHDT and CDR2 is FYEKMQ (reference sequence). This CDR3 is CASSTRLAGPEQYF. CDR3 coding DNA: TGTGCCAGCAGCACGAGACTAGCGGGACCCGAGCAGTACTTC.

V usage is TRBV5-4 and J usage is TRBJ2-7; TRBD2 matches 9 bases. Germline values: CDR1 SGHNT, CDR2 YYREEE (reference sequence). The CDR3 runs to 12 residues. V lost 3 bases and J lost 11; bases outside the gene matches: 6. CDR3 nucleotides: TGTGCCAGCAGCTCCACAGAGCGGGGGGAGTACTTC. This codes for CASSSTERGEYF. The whole variable domain, filled in from reference TRBV5-4 and TRBJ2-7, reads ETGVTQSPTHLIKTRGQQVTLRCSSQSGHNTVSWYQQALGQGPQFIFQYYREEENGRGNFPPRFSGLQFPNYSSELNVNALELDDSALYLCASSSTERGEYFGPGTRLTVT.

The chain links TRBV5-1 to TRBJ2-2; TRBD2 is a possible D gene (5 bases). This CDR3 spans 14 amino acids. Germline V gene data show CDR1 as SGHRS and CDR2 as YFSETQ. Trimming removed 6 bases at V and 3 bases at J, with 12 bases between. This chain's CDR3 is CASIGGRDTGELFF. Here the CDR3 DNA reads TGCGCCAGCATAGGAGGCCGAGACACCGGGGAGCTGTTTTTT.

The rearrangement links TRBV5-6 to TRBJ2-3; 9 positions match TRBD1. The CDR3 length is 15 residues. After removal of 4 bases from V and 0 bases from J, the junction contained 3 bases not matched to a gene. Germline V gene sequence: CDR1 SGHDT, CDR2 YYEEEE. CDR3 amino acids: CASSGGQGSTDTQYF. Written as DNA, the CDR3 is TGTGCCAGCAGCGGTGGACAGGGGAGCACAGATACGCAGTATTTT.

The chain couples TRBV2 to TRBJ2-1; the D is unclear. V was shortened by 3 bases and J by 4 bases, with 7 bases between the two germline ends. The germline V gene has CDR1 SNHLY and CDR2 FYNNEI. CDR3 length: 13 residues. The CDR3 is CASSDKEYNEQFF. CDR3 DNA sequence: TGTGCCAGCAGTGACAAAGAGTACAATGAGCAGTTCTTC.

This rearrangement joins TRBV9 to TRBJ2-6, with D possibly being TRBD1 (7 bases). Germline values: CDR1 SGDLS, CDR2 YYNGEE. The CDR3 totals 16 residues. The germline V and J ends were trimmed by 3 bases and 2 bases, with 12 bases remaining between them. CDR3: CASSAEGAPGANVLTF. DNA for the CDR3: TGTGCCAGCAGCGCGGAGGGGGCCCCTGGGGCCAACGTCCTGACTTTC. The whole variable domain, filled in from reference TRBV9 and TRBJ2-6, reads DSGVTQTPKHLITATGQRVTLRCSPRSGDLSVYWYQQSLDQGLQFLIQYYNGEERAKGNILERFSAQQFPDLHSELNLSSLELGDSALYFCASSAEGAPGANVLTFGAGSRLTVL.

A few counts support this clone. The chain couples TRBV4-1 to TRBJ2-3, with D unclear. V shed 1 base and J shed 0 bases, with 8 bases lying between them. This CDR3 region has 15 residues. Looked up from germline, CDR1 is MGHRA and CDR2 is YSYEKL. Here the CDR3 reads CASSQGAPSTDTQYF. CDR3 DNA: TGCGCCAGCAGCCAAGGGGCACCTAGCACAGATACGCAGTATTTT.

The chain combines TRBV9 with TRBJ2-3; either TRBD1 or TRBD2 may supply D (5 bases each). The ends were cut back, 0 bases at V and 4 bases at J, with 12 bases in the middle. Per the germline V gene, CDR1 is SGDLS and CDR2 is YYNGEE. CDR3 length: 15 residues. The CDR3 is CASSVATQGADTQYF. CDR3 DNA sequence: TGTGCCAGCAGCGTAGCTACCCAGGGAGCAGATACGCAGTATTTT.

This rearrangement joins TRBV27 to TRBJ1-1; D not resolved. Trimming left V 5 bases short and J 0 bases short, with 19 bases between. Germline CDR1 is MNHEY and CDR2 is SMNVEV (reference sequence). CDR3 length: 17 amino acids. The CDR3 loop is CASSLGLRQDMNTEAFF. DNA of the CDR3: TGTGCCAGCAGTCTGGGCCTGAGGCAGGATATGAACACTGAAGCTTTCTTT.

The J gene is TRBJ1-1, the V gene TRBV27; D is unresolved. The germline V gene has CDR1 MNHEY and CDR2 SMNVEV (reference sequence). With 3 bases removed from V and 7 bases from J, the gap between germline ends came to 15 bases. The length of the CDR3 is 14 residues. The CDR3 loop reads CASSLTLNRGEAFF. DNA for the CDR3: TGTGCCAGCAGTTTGACTCTGAATCGTGGTGAAGCTTTCTTT.

The chain uses TRBV19 and TRBJ2-3; TRBD1 matches at 7 bases. With 0 bases clipped from V and 6 bases from J, the junction kept 12 bases outside the gene matches. This CDR3 contains 17 residues. Germline CDR1 reads LNHDA; CDR2 reads SQIVND (reference sequence). The CDR3, as DNA: TGTGCCAGTAGTATAGACGCAACCGGGACAGTTCAGGATACGCAGTATTTT. Protein sequence: CASSIDATGTVQDTQYF.

V usage is TRBV9 and J usage is TRBJ2-2, with D possibly TRBD2 on 5 matching bases. Trimming shortened V by 6 bases and J by 1 base, and 16 bases separated the two germline ends. The CDR3 has 16 amino acids. CDR1 is SGDLS and CDR2 is YYNGEE in the germline V gene. The DNA for the CDR3 is TGTGCCAGCACCCCCGCGACGGGGAAGAACACCGGGGAGCTGTTTTTT. Translation gives CASTPATGKNTGELFF.

V gene TRBV30 combines with J gene TRBJ2-7, with 10 bases identical to TRBD1. V lost 4 bases and J lost 1; bases outside the gene matches: 4. CDR1 is GTSNPN and CDR2 is SVGIG in the germline V gene (reference sequence). The CDR3 is 14 amino acids. Written as DNA, the CDR3 is TGTGCCTGGAATTCGGGACAGGGGTCCTACGAGCAGTACTTC. Amino acids: CAWNSGQGSYEQYF.

This chain links TRBV7-6 with TRBJ2-7, with D unclear. Trimming removed 1 base from V and 2 bases from J, with 9 bases in between. Germline V gene data show CDR1 as SGHVS and CDR2 as FNYEAQ. The CDR3 has 14 residues. CDR3 in amino acids: CASSLVPGPYEQYF. CDR3 in DNA: TGTGCCAGCAGCTTAGTGCCGGGCCCCTACGAGCAGTACTTC.